Below, 11 T cell receptor beta chains from the same sample are listed, as sequenced in a study of T cell responses to AZD1222 COVID-19 vaccine (dated by TCRdb to about 2021). Library preparation used the immunoSEQ multiplex PCR assay. The immuneACCESS repertoire file appears here via TCRdb, limited to in-frame rearrangements. These files lack a portion of the clones; in checked studies, under half of the deficit traces to unresolved V genes, and the cause of the others is not known. The table for this sample lists fewer than 110,000 clones; over 75% of them were counted only once. Clones ranked in the top ten supply more than 15% of the sample. The time point label corresponds to: baseline before first vaccination. The sequences come from peripheral blood, collected on day 0 of AZD1222 vaccination. These receptors were obtained from an adult in good health.

The chain uses TRBV19 and TRBJ2-1, with D tentatively TRBD2 (6 bases). The germline V and J ends were trimmed by 2 bases and 9 bases, with 11 bases remaining between them. The CDR3 is 13 amino acids. Germline V gives CDR1 LNHDA, CDR2 SQIVND (reference sequence). CDR3 amino acids: CASSISQGGEQFF. The CDR3 nucleotides are TGTGCCAGTAGTATATCGCAGGGAGGTGAGCAGTTCTTC.

V gene TRBV27 combines with J gene TRBJ2-4; D is perhaps TRBD1 (5 bases). Germline CDR1 MNHEY, CDR2 SMNVEV (reference sequence). V lost 5 bases to trimming and J lost 9 bases, with 14 bases between them. The CDR3 runs 13 residues. CDR3 nucleotides: TGTGCCAGCAGTCAAATACAGGATACCATTCAGTACTTC. This encodes CASSQIQDTIQYF.

The chain has TRBV5-1 and TRBJ1-6; a weak D match, TRBD1 (6 bases). The CDR3 has 14 amino acids. Germline V CDR1 and CDR2: SGHRS, YFSETQ. V gave up 2 bases and J gave up 8 bases, with 11 bases separating them. The CDR3, as DNA: TGCGCCAGCAGCTTTCAGGGGACTGATTCACCCCTCCACTTT. Translating gives CASSFQGTDSPLHF. The variable domain in full, with the rest retrieved from reference TRBV5-1 and TRBJ1-6, is KAGVTQTPRYLIKTRGQQVTLSCSPISGHRSVSWYQQTPGQGLQFLFEYFSETQRNKGNFPGRFSGRQFSNSRSEMNVSTLELGDSALYLCASSFQGTDSPLHFGNGTRLTVT.

The gene calls are TRBV24-1 and TRBJ1-2; D possibly corresponds to TRBD1 (6 bases). Trimming removed 1 base at V and 2 bases at J, with 10 bases between. CDR1 KGHDR and CDR2 SFDVKD come from the germline V gene. The length of the CDR3 is 15 residues. In DNA form, the CDR3 reads TGTGCCACCAGTGATTTTACACAGGGCAACTATGGCTACACCTTC. As protein: CATSDFTQGNYGYTF.

V and J are TRBV28 and TRBJ2-7, with 11 bases matching TRBD2. CDR1 is MDHEN, CDR2 SYDVKM, per germline. Losses at the gene ends were 5 bases for V and 3 bases for J; bases not matched to a gene: 6. This CDR3 has 15 amino acids. In nucleotides, the CDR3 is TGTGCCAGCAGTCGCTCCGGGACTAGCGGCTACGAGCAGTACTTC. It is translated as CASSRSGTSGYEQYF.

The V call is TRBV19, the J call TRBJ1-2, with TRBD1 matching over 10 bases. Germline values: CDR1 LNHDA, CDR2 SQIVND (reference sequence). The V segment lost 6 bases and the J segment 2 bases; nucleotides outside the gene matches: 6. CDR3 length: 15 amino acids. CDR3 protein: CASRFPTGGNYGYTF. The CDR3 nucleotides are TGTGCCAGTAGATTCCCGACAGGGGGCAACTATGGCTACACCTTC.

This clone was seen just once. The chain carries TRBV6-1 and TRBJ2-2; D may be TRBD2 (5 bases). This CDR3 region has 14 residues. Germline V gives CDR1 MNHNS, CDR2 SASEGT. Trimming removed 2 bases at V and 5 bases at J, with 9 bases between. The CDR3 sequence: CASSEIRGTGELFF. CDR3 nucleotides: TGTGCCAGCAGTGAAATTCGAGGGACCGGGGAGCTGTTTTTT.

Here the CDR3 DNA reads TGCGCCAGCAGCTTGGGGACAGCTTCGGGAGAGACCCAGTACTTC. Translated, it gives CASSLGTASGETQYF. The chain carries TRBV5-1 and TRBJ2-5, with D perhaps matching TRBD1 (6 bases). The CDR3 length is 15 residues. CDR1 SGHRS and CDR2 YFSETQ come from the germline V gene. V lost 0 bases, J lost 4 bases, and 13 bases lay in between.

The V call is TRBV6-6, the J call TRBJ1-2; TRBD1 is a possible D gene (5 bases). The germline V gene encodes CDR1 MNHNY and CDR2 SVGAGI (reference sequence). This CDR3 is built from 17 residues. The V and J ends lost 5 bases and 0 bases respectively, with 19 bases between them. CDR3 amino acids: CASSQQRAGFTNYGYTF. The CDR3 nucleotides are TGTGCCAGCAGTCAACAGCGGGCAGGGTTTACTAACTATGGCTACACCTTC.

The CDR3 spells CASSPRDRRTEAFF. The CDR3 region has the DNA TGTGCCAGCTCACCACGGGACAGGAGGACTGAAGCTTTCTTT. The V call is TRBV18, the J call TRBJ1-1; 8 nucleotides line up with TRBD1. Germline loops: CDR1 KGHSH, CDR2 LQKENI. The CDR3 runs to 14 residues. V trimming: 1 base; J trimming: 5 bases; junction bases outside the gene matches: 3.

The V and J genes are TRBV5-1 and TRBJ2-2, with D possibly TRBD2 on 6 matching bases. V was cut by 4 bases and J by 7 bases, with 14 bases left in between. There are 14 residues in the CDR3. Germline V lookup: CDR1 SGHRS, CDR2 YFSETQ. CDR3 protein: CASSAKTSVGELFF. CDR3 DNA sequence: TGCGCCAGCAGCGCAAAGACTAGTGTCGGGGAGCTGTTTTTT.